This entry describes one T cell receptor (beta chain). The V end was cut by 5 bases, the J end by 0 bases, with 19 bases between. There are 18 residues in the CDR3. In germline, CDR1 is MRHNA, CDR2 SNTAGT. Preparing the TCRbeta library involved the use of unique molecular identifiers. TCRdb fed the PCR reads into MiXCR, producing one record per CDR3 protein. The data show about 260,000 distinct CDR3 sequences, with around 10% seen just once and 20% to 25% held by the top ten. This specimen comes from a study of T-cell reconstitution after alpha-beta-depleted transplantation in children. V gene TRBV6-4 combines with J gene TRBJ1-4; D may be TRBD1 (6 bases). The sample consisted of peripheral blood, taken 180 days after TCRalphabeta/CD19-depleted stem cell transplant. This receptor was obtained from a male patient between 2 and 10 years old who had a stem cell transplant for chronic granulomatous disease, so the T cells may come from the graft donor. For the CDR3, the DNA is TGTGCCAGCAGTCCCGGACAGCCGCCACGTTCAACTAATGAAAAACTGTTTTTT. It translates to CASSPGQPPRSTNEKLFF.